This T cell receptor (beta chain) was captured in a study of T cell responses to AZD1222 COVID-19 vaccine. Produced via immunoSEQ multiplex PCR; TCRdb's table is partial and in-frame only. The sample carries about 160,000 clones, roughly nine tenths recorded once. This CDR3 is 11 amino acids long. Germline values: CDR1 SQVTM, CDR2 ANQGSEA. Trimming left V 3 bases short and J 5 bases short, with 7 bases between. Sequencing was performed on peripheral blood, taken on day 0 of AZD1222 vaccination. The gene calls are TRBV29-1 and TRBJ1-1, with no clear D. The sequence came from an adult in good health. The CDR3 nucleotides are TGCAGCGTTGAGAGTTGGACTGAAGCTTTCTTT. Encoded protein: CSVESWTEAFF. Supplemented by reference TRBV29-1 and TRBJ1-1, the full variable domain reads SAVISQKPSRDICQRGTSLTIQCQVDSQVTMMFWYRQQPGQSLTLIATANQGSEATYESGFVIDKFPISRPNLTFSTLTVSNMSPEDSSIYLCSVESWTEAFFGQGTRLTVV.